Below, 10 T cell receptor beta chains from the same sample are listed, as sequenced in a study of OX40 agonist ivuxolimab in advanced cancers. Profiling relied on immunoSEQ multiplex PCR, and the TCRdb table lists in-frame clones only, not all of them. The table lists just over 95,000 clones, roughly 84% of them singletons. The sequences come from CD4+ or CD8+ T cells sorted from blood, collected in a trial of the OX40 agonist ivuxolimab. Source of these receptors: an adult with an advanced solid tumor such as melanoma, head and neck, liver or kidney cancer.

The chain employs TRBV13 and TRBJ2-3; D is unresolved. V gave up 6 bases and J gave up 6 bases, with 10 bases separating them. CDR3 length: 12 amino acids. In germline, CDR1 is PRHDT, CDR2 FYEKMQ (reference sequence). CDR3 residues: CASRSSADTQYF. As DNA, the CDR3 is TGTGCCAGCAGGTCGAGTGCGGATACGCAGTATTTT.

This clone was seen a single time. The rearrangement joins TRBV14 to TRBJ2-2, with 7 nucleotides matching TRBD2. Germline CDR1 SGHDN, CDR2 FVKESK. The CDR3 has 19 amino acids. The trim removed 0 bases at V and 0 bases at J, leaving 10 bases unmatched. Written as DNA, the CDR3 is TGTGCCAGCAGCCAAGACCCGTGGGCTAGCGGATCGAACACCGGGGAGCTGTTTTTT. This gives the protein CASSQDPWASGSNTGELFF.

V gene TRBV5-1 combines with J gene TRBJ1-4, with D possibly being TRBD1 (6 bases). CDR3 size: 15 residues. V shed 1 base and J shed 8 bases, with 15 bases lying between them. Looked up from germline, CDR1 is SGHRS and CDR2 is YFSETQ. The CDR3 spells CASSLLGAEGEKLFF. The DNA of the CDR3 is TGCGCCAGCAGCTTGTTGGGGGCAGAGGGGGAAAAACTGTTTTTT.

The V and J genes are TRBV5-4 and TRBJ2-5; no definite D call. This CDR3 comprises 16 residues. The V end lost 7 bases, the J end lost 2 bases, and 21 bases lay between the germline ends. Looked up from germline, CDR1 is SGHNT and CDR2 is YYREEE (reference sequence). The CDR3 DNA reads TGTGCCAGCGGACCTCCCGGTCAGGCGGATCAAGAGACCCAGTACTTC. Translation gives CASGPPGQADQETQYF. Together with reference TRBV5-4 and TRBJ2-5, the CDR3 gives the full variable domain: ETGVTQSPTHLIKTRGQQVTLRCSSQSGHNTVSWYQQALGQGPQFIFQYYREEENGRGNFPPRFSGLQFPNYSSELNVNALELDDSALYLCASGPPGQADQETQYFGPGTRLLVL.

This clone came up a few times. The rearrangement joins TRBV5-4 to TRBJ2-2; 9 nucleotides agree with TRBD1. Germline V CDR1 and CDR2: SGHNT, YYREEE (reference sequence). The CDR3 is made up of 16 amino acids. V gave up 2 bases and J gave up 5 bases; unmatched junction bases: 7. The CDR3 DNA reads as TGTGCCAGCAGCTTAGACAGGGGGAGTATGACCGGGGAGCTGTTTTTT. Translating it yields CASSLDRGSMTGELFF.

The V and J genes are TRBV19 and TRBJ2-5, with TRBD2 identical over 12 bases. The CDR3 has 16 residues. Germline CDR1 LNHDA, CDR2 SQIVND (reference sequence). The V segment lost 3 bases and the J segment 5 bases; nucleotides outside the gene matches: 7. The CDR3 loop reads CASSILAGGHWETQYF. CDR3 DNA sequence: TGTGCCAGTAGTATTCTAGCGGGAGGGCACTGGGAGACCCAGTACTTC.

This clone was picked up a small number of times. CDR3 loop: CASSDLKGNTEAFF. For the CDR3, the DNA is TGTGCCAGCAGTGATTTGAAAGGGAACACTGAAGCTTTCTTT. The V call is TRBV25-1, the J call TRBJ1-1; D unclear. Deletions cut 3 bases from V and 1 base from J, with 9 bases between. The CDR3 totals 14 residues. Per the germline V gene, CDR1 is MGHDK and CDR2 is SYGVNS.

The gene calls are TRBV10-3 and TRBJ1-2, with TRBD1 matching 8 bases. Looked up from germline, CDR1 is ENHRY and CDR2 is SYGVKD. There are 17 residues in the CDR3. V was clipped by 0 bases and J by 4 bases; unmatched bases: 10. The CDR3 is CAISESLTGATFYGYTF. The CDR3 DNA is TGTGCCATCAGTGAGTCCCTGACAGGGGCTACATTCTATGGCTACACCTTC.

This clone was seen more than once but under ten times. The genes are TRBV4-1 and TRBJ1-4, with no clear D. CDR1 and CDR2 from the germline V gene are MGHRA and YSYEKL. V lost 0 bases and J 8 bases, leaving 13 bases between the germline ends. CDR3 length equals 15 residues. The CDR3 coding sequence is TGCGCCAGCAGCCAAGATCCGGGTGTTAAGGAAAAACTGTTTTTT. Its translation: CASSQDPGVKEKLFF.

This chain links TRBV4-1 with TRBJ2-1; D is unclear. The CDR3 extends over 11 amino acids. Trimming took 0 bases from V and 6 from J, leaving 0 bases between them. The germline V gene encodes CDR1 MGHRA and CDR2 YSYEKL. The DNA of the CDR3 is TGCGCCAGCAGCCAAGACAATGAGCAGTTCTTC. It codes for CASSQDNEQFF.